This entry describes one T cell receptor beta chain. The antigen remains undetermined. A modified ARM-PCR protocol with three rounds of nested PCR amplified TCRbeta. One entry per CDR3 protein, called by TCRdb with MiXCR from the multiplex PCR reads. The table lists about 120,000 distinct CDR3 sequences, approximately 80% of them singletons, with 22% in the top ten. This sample stems from a study of tumor and adjacent non-tumor tissue in lung cancer. The study's findings and limits: Shorter survival was associated with higher TCR diversity in tumors. Significantly higher TCR diversity was found in tumor than normal lung. In normal lung, the top 100 clones were significantly more dominant than in tumor.

The template was RNA from unsorted bulk tissue. The V segment lost 4 bases and the J segment 7 bases; nucleotides outside the gene matches: 15. Germline assignment: CDR1 MGHRA and CDR2 YSYEKL. CDR3 length: 16 residues. The chain employs TRBV4-1 and TRBJ2-7; TRBD2 matches at 8 bases. The sequence was obtained from a man in his sixties or seventies with non-small cell lung cancer. The sample taken for sequencing was lung tumor tissue. CDR3 protein: CASSRTLAVDGDEQYF. DNA for the CDR3: TGCGCCAGCAGCCGGACACTAGCGGTAGATGGGGATGAGCAGTACTTC.